Sequencing of this TCR beta chain was carried out in a study of cytomegalovirus exposure and HLA in healthy donors. Points on this clone: As yet, its antigen is unknown.

The PCR had 60 Vbeta and 13 Jbeta primers. Sequenced by immunoSEQ multiplex PCR; TCRdb stores in-frame clones only, minus some. The sample has 150,000 to 200,000 clones, around 75% seen once. The CDR3 sequence is 16 residues long. Germline V lookup: CDR1 SGHDT, CDR2 YYEEEE. V lost 4 bases and J 1 base, leaving 16 bases between the germline ends. Study-wide results and caveats: Some V segments, including TRBV6-2 and TRBV6-3, were excluded as indistinguishable. Sequences of the TCR beta chain were said to predict the HLA-A and HLA-B alleles of most subjects accurately. TCR beta chains numbering roughly 150 were designated cytomegalovirus-associated.

Specimen: PBMCs. V is TRBV5-6 and J is TRBJ2-3, with D possibly matching TRBD1 (5 bases). The origin of this receptor is a human donor in good health. The CDR3 reads CASSEDRSLGTDTQYF. In DNA form, the CDR3 reads TGTGCCAGCAGCGAAGACAGATCGCTTGGCACAGATACGCAGTATTTT.